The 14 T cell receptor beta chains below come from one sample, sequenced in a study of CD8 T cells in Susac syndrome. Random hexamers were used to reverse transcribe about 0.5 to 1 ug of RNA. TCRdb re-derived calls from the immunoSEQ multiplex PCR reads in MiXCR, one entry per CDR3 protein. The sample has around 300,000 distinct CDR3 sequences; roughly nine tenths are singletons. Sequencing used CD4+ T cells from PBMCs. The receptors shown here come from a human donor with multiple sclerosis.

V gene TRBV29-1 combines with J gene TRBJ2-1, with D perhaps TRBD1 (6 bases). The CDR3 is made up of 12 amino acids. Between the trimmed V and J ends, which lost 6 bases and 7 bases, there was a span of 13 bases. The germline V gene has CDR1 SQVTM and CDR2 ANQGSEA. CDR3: CSVRYTGNEQFF. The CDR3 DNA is TGCAGCGTGCGGTATACAGGGAATGAGCAGTTCTTC.

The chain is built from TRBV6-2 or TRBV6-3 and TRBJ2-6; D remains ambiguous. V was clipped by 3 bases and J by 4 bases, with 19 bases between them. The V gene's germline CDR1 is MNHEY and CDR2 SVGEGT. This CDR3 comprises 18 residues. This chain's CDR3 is CASSYQPPGLAGANVLTF. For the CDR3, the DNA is TGTGCCAGCAGTTATCAGCCGCCCGGCCTGGCCGGGGCCAACGTCCTGACTTTC.

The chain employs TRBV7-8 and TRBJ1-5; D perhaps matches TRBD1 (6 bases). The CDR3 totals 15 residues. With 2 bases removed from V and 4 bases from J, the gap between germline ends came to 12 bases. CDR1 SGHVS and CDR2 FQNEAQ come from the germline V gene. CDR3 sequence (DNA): TGTGCCAGCAGCTTACTCAGGGGCAGGAATCAGCCCCAGCATTTT. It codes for CASSLLRGRNQPQHF.

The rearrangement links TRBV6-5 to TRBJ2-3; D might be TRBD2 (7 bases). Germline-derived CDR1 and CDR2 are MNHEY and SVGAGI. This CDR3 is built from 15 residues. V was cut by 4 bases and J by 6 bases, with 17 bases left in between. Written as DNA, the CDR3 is TGTGCCAGCAGTTTGGGGGGGCCATCTTCGGATACGCAGTATTTT. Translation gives CASSLGGPSSDTQYF.

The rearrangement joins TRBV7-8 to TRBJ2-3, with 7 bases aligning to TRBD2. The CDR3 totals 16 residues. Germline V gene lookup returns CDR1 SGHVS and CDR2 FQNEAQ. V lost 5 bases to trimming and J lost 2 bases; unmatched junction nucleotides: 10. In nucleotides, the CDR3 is TGTGCCAGCAGCCGCATGCGGGGGTATATCACAGATACGCAGTATTTT. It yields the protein CASSRMRGYITDTQYF.

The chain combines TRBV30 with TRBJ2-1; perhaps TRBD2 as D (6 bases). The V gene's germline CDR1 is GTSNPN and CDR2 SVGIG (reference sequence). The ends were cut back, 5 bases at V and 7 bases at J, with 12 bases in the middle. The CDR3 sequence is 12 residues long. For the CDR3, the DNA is TGTGCCTGGGCGGGAATGGTAAATGAGCAGTTCTTC. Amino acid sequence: CAWAGMVNEQFF.

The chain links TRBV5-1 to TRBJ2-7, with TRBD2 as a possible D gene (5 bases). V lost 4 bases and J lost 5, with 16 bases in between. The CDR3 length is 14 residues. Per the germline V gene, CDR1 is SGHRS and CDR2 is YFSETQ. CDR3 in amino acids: CASSAEGVGHEQYF. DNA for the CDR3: TGCGCCAGCAGCGCCGAGGGAGTTGGACACGAGCAGTACTTC. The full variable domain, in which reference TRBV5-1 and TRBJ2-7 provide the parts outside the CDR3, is KAGVTQTPRYLIKTRGQQVTLSCSPISGHRSVSWYQQTPGQGLQFLFEYFSETQRNKGNFPGRFSGRQFSNSRSEMNVSTLELGDSALYLCASSAEGVGHEQYFGPGTRLTVT.

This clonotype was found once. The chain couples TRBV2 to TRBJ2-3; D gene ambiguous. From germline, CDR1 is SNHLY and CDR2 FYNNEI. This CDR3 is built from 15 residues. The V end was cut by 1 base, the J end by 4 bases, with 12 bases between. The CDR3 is CASSEGFAFADTQYF. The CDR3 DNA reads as TGTGCCAGCAGTGAAGGGTTTGCCTTTGCAGATACGCAGTATTTT.

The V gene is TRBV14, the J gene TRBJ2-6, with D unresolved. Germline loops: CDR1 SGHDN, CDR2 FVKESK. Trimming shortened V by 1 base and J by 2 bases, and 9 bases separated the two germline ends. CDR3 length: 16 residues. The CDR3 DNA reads TGTGCCAGCAGCCAAGTACGAGTTGCTGGGGCCAACGTCCTGACTTTC. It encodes CASSQVRVAGANVLTF.

CDR3 nucleotides: TGTGCCTGGAGTAATAGACCAAACTATGGCTACACCTTC. Its protein product is CAWSNRPNYGYTF. The rearrangement links TRBV30 to TRBJ1-2; D uncertain. With 2 bases removed from V and 2 bases from J, the gap between germline ends came to 9 bases. CDR3 length equals 13 residues. Germline CDR1 GTSNPN, CDR2 SVGIG (reference sequence).

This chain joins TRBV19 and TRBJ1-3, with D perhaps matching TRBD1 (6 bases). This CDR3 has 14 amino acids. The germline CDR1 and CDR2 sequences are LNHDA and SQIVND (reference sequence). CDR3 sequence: CASAPTGSGNTIYF. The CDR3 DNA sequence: TGTGCTTCGGCCCCAACAGGGTCAGGAAACACCATATATTTT.

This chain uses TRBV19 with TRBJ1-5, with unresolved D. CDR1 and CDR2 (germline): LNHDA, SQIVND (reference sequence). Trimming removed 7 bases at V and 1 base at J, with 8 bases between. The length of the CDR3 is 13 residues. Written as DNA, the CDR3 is TGTGCCAGTAAAGGACTGAGCAATCAGCCCCAGCATTTT. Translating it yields CASKGLSNQPQHF.

In DNA form, the CDR3 reads TGCGCCAGCAGCCGTAGCGGGAACATGGCATATACGCAGTATTTT. It specifies CASSRSGNMAYTQYF. The chain employs TRBV4-3 and TRBJ2-3, with TRBD2 matching over 8 bases. The J segment lost 7 bases and the V segment lost 4 bases, leaving 10 bases of the junction unmatched. In germline, CDR1 is LGHNA, CDR2 YSLEER. The CDR3 has 15 residues.

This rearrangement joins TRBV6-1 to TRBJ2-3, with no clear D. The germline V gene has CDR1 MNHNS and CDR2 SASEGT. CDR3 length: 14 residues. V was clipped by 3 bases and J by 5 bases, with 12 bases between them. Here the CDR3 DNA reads TGTGCCAGCAGTGAGGTCACAGCACAAGATACGCAGTATTTT. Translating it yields CASSEVTAQDTQYF.